This T cell receptor beta chain was captured in a study of cytomegalovirus exposure and HLA in healthy donors. Study observations and caveats: Most TCR sequences were rare, but some public TCRs occurred in many donors.

Use of 60 Vbeta and 13 Jbeta primers characterized the PCR. Generated by immunoSEQ multiplex PCR, the TCRdb table keeps only in-frame clones and is missing some. The sample records about 130,000 clones, about 68% being singletons. With regard to this clone: No antigen is known for it.

The records do not include a CMV serostatus for this donor. V lost 0 bases and J lost 0; bases outside the gene matches: 12. CDR1 and CDR2 (germline): SGHRS, YFSETQ. The CDR3 totals 20 residues. Sequenced material: PBMCs. The clonotype comes from a human donor in good health. The rearrangement links TRBV5-1 to TRBJ2-2; 9 bases are a match to TRBD2. In nucleotides, the CDR3 is TGCGCCAGCAGCTTGGTAGTGGCCCTAGCGGGGCCCGCGAACACCGGGGAGCTGTTTTTT. Translated, it gives CASSLVVALAGPANTGELFF.